The 32 T cell receptor beta chains below come from one sample, sequenced in a study of cytomegalovirus exposure and HLA in healthy donors. A multiplex PCR was run with 60 Vbeta primers and 13 Jbeta primers. Generated by immunoSEQ multiplex PCR, the TCRdb table keeps only in-frame clones and is missing some. Among 120,000 or so clones listed, 80% were seen once. Material for sequencing was PBMCs. The receptor set was obtained from a man aged 30-40 years in good health and CMV-seronegative.

The chain joins TRBV5-1 to TRBJ2-3; the D gene is possibly TRBD2 (6 bases). The CDR3 sequence is 15 residues long. Trimming took off 4 bases at V and 4 bases at J, with 16 bases between the two ends. Germline assignment: CDR1 SGHRS and CDR2 YFSETQ. CDR3 bases: TGCGCCAGCAGCGCGCAGGGACTGGGCCCAGATACGCAGTATTTT. Its translation: CASSAQGLGPDTQYF.

V usage is TRBV5-4 and J usage is TRBJ2-2; 11 bases agree with TRBD2. The CDR3 sequence is 16 residues long. Germline lookup yields CDR1 SGHNT and CDR2 YYREEE (reference sequence). V shed 6 bases and J 5 bases; nucleotides not matched to a gene: 9. In nucleotides, the CDR3 is TGTGCCAGCACCAGCGGGACTAGCGGACCGACCGGGGAGCTGTTTTTT. Residues: CASTSGTSGPTGELFF.

This clone has only a few counts. This chain joins TRBV12-5 and TRBJ1-3, with 9 bases identical to TRBD1. CDR3 length equals 15 residues. Germline CDR1 is LGHNT and CDR2 is FRNRAP. Trimming cost V 5 bases and J 7 bases; bases outside gene matches: 9. CDR3 in amino acids: CASGVGTGFWNTIYF. In nucleotides, the CDR3 is TGTGCTAGTGGTGTTGGGACAGGGTTTTGGAACACCATATATTTT.

CDR3 sequence reads: CASSLLGQSQYYGYTF. In nucleotides, the CDR3 is TGTGCCAGCAGCCTGCTTGGACAGTCACAATACTATGGCTACACCTTC. The chain employs TRBV13 and TRBJ1-2, with a tentative D call TRBD1 (6 bases). V lost 5 bases, J lost 3 bases, and 19 bases lay in between. Germline CDR1 PRHDT, CDR2 FYEKMQ (reference sequence). The CDR3 contains 16 residues. The full variable domain, rest sourced from reference TRBV13 and TRBJ1-2, is AAGVIQSPRHLIKEKRETATLKCYPIPRHDTVYWYQQGPGQDPQFLISFYEKMQSDKGSIPDRFSAQQFSDYHSELNMSSLELGDSALYFCASSLLGQSQYYGYTFGSGTRLTVV.

This sequence joins TRBV5-6 and TRBJ2-3; maybe TRBD2 (6 bases). Trimming removed 2 bases from V and 5 bases from J, with 15 bases in between. The CDR3 is made up of 15 amino acids. Germline V gene data show CDR1 as SGHDT and CDR2 as YYEEEE. The CDR3 DNA sequence: TGTGCCAGCAGCTTACTAGCCCCAGAGGGAGATACGCAGTATTTT. Residues: CASSLLAPEGDTQYF.

This chain joins TRBV4-3 and TRBJ2-7; 8 bases line up with TRBD2. The V and J ends lost 3 bases and 1 base, in that order; junction bases with no gene match: 2. There are 14 residues in the CDR3. Per germline, CDR1 LGHNA and CDR2 YSLEER. The CDR3 here is CASSHGTSSYEQYF. CDR3 sequence (DNA): TGCGCCAGCAGCCACGGGACTAGTTCCTACGAGCAGTACTTC.

In this sample, this clone turned up once. The V and J genes are TRBV6-6 and TRBJ2-1; D may be TRBD2 (7 bases). The CDR3 consists of 14 residues. V was pared by 2 bases and J by 8 bases, with 13 bases between. Germline CDR1 is MNHNY and CDR2 is SVGAGI (reference sequence). This CDR3 reads CASSYGGGGHEQFF. The CDR3 DNA reads as TGTGCCAGCAGTTACGGGGGCGGGGGCCATGAGCAGTTCTTC.

The J gene is TRBJ1-2, the V gene TRBV27, with 8 bases lining up with TRBD1. Germline loops: CDR1 MNHEY, CDR2 SMNVEV (reference sequence). Germline trimming cut 5 bases from V and 0 bases from J; bases unmatched to any gene: 8. The CDR3 sequence is 16 residues long. CDR3 nucleotides: TGTGCCAGCAGTAGACGCGGGACAGGAGCTAACTATGGCTACACCTTC. Translation gives CASSRRGTGANYGYTF.

J is TRBJ2-1 and V is TRBV11-3; TRBD2 is a possible D gene (6 bases). Germline V lookup: CDR1 SGHNT, CDR2 YENEEA. The V gene lost 7 bases and the J gene lost 0 bases, with 19 bases spanning the gap. This CDR3 contains 17 residues. CDR3 bases: TGTGCCAGCACCCACTCCTTGGCTAGCGCCTCCTACAATGAGCAGTTCTTC. Amino acid sequence: CASTHSLASASYNEQFF.

With regard to this clone: Sequence at one end of the junction differs from germline and may be a read error. This rearrangement joins TRBV6-7 to TRBJ1-5, with 8 bases aligning to TRBD1. TRBV6-7 is flagged as an ORF with uncertain function. This CDR3 comprises 17 residues. The CDR3: CASRWANRGTGNQPQNF. The CDR3 DNA reads TGTGCCAGCAGGTGGGCCAACAGGGGGACCGGGAATCAGCCCCAGAATTTT.

J is TRBJ2-7 and V is TRBV10-1, with TRBD2 matching over 13 bases. The germline CDR1 and CDR2 sequences are WNHNN and SYGVQD (reference sequence). Trimming removed 6 bases from V and 4 bases from J; junction bases left unmatched: 6. The CDR3 loop spans 15 amino acids. CDR3 sequence: CASSTGTSGIYEQYF. The CDR3 bases are TGCGCCAGCAGCACCGGGACTAGCGGGATATACGAGCAGTACTTC.

This clone has a single count. V gene TRBV28 combines with J gene TRBJ2-7, with 10 nucleotides matching TRBD2. Germline CDR1 and CDR2: MDHEN and SYDVKM. The CDR3 has 16 residues. J lost 3 bases, V lost 3 bases, and 8 bases had no gene match. CDR3 region: CASSLTSGRGNYEQYF. The CDR3 bases are TGTGCCAGCAGTTTGACAAGCGGGAGGGGGAACTACGAGCAGTACTTC.

The chain links TRBV7-3 to TRBJ2-7; no clear D. The CDR3 is 15 residues long. V was pared by 3 bases and J by 2 bases, with 14 bases between. The germline CDR1 and CDR2 sequences are SGHTA and FQGTGA. CDR3 DNA: TGTGCCAGCAGCTTCCCCACAGCAGTAACCTACGAGCAGTACTTC. It codes for CASSFPTAVTYEQYF.

CDR3 protein: CASTQGLNPEYTDTQYF. In DNA form, the CDR3 reads TGTGCCAGTACACAGGGTCTAAATCCCGAGTACACAGATACGCAGTATTTT. J is TRBJ2-3 and V is TRBV7-9, with a tentative D call TRBD1 (6 bases). There are 17 residues in the CDR3. The germline V and J ends were trimmed by 9 bases and 2 bases, with 24 bases remaining between them. Germline CDR1 and CDR2: SEHNR and FQNEAQ (reference sequence).

With regard to this clone: A read error may produce the germline difference seen at one junction end. Additional DNA sequences in this sample encode the identical CDR3. The rearrangement links TRBV5-8 to TRBJ1-4; 9 positions match TRBD1. This CDR3 is built from 16 residues. Germline V gene data show CDR1 as SGHTS and CDR2 as YDEGEE. In nucleotides, the CDR3 is TGTGCCAGCAGCCGCGGACAGGGGCTTTCTAATGAAAAACTGTTTTTC. It specifies CASSRGQGLSNEKLFF.

The chain uses TRBV6-5 and TRBJ2-5, with 11 bases matching TRBD1. CDR3 length: 16 residues. Germline CDR1 and CDR2: MNHEY and SVGAGI. J lost 5 bases, V lost 4 bases, and 9 bases had no gene match. The CDR3: CASSSLGQGAWETQYF. The CDR3 DNA follows: TGTGCCAGCAGTTCTCTCGGACAGGGGGCTTGGGAGACCCAGTACTTC.

The CDR3 loop is CASSPGQLAADTQYF. The DNA for the CDR3 is TGTGCCAGCTCACCGGGACAGCTTGCAGCCGATACGCAGTATTTT. The chain combines TRBV18 with TRBJ2-3, with 7 bases aligning to TRBD1. With V trimmed by 3 bases and J by 6 bases, 9 bases remained unmatched. The CDR3 runs 15 residues. CDR1 and CDR2 from the germline V gene are KGHSH and LQKENI.

This clone came up once. J is TRBJ2-5 and V is TRBV7-9; 8 nucleotides match TRBD2. J gave up 13 bases and V 5 bases, and 6 bases lay outside the gene matches. Per germline, CDR1 SEHNR and CDR2 FQNEAQ (reference sequence). The CDR3 length is 11 residues. CDR3 in amino acids: CASSPGGGTYF. The DNA for the CDR3 is TGTGCCAGCAGCCCCGGGGGGGGGACGTACTTC.

The chain uses TRBV5-8 and TRBJ2-6, with unresolved D. With 8 bases removed from V and 0 bases from J, the gap between germline ends came to 15 bases. The CDR3 has 16 residues. Germline assignment: CDR1 SGHTS and CDR2 YDEGEE. CDR3 DNA: TGTGCCAGTATCCGGAGCTGGTACTCTGGGGCCAACGTCCTGACTTTC. This sequence encodes CASIRSWYSGANVLTF.

This clone has more than one count but fewer than ten. CDR3 DNA: TGTGCCAGCAGTTACCCGGGTATGACTAGCACAGATACGCAGTATTTT. The encoded protein is CASSYPGMTSTDTQYF. The chain couples TRBV6-6 to TRBJ2-3; no definite D call. Trimming took 2 bases from V and 0 from J, leaving 12 bases between them. This CDR3 is built from 16 residues. The germline CDR1 and CDR2 sequences are MNHNY and SVGAGI (reference sequence).

The chain couples TRBV14 to TRBJ2-1; TRBD2 agrees at 9 bases. The CDR3 runs to 16 residues. Germline V gene lookup returns CDR1 SGHDN and CDR2 FVKESK. With V trimmed by 2 bases and J by 3 bases, 5 bases remained unmatched. CDR3 sequence (DNA): TGTGCCAGCAGCCAACCTCCTAGCGGGGACTACAATGAGCAGTTCTTC. Amino acids: CASSQPPSGDYNEQFF.

The rearrangement joins TRBV5-1 to TRBJ2-7, with 13 positions matching TRBD2. Per germline, CDR1 SGHRS and CDR2 YFSETQ. With V trimmed by 4 bases and J by 5 bases, 3 bases remained unmatched. The CDR3 covers 14 residues. The CDR3, as DNA: TGCGCCAGCAGCCAAGGGACTAGCGGGAACGAGCAGTACTTC. This encodes CASSQGTSGNEQYF.

The V gene is TRBV29-1, the J gene TRBJ2-7; 9 nucleotides align to TRBD2. J lost 2 bases, V lost 5 bases, and 4 bases had no gene match. The germline gives CDR1 SQVTM, CDR2 ANQGSEA. This CDR3 comprises 13 residues. DNA of the CDR3: TGCAGCGTTCTGCGGGAGGGCCCCTACGAGCAGTACTTC. Residues: CSVLREGPYEQYF.

As concerns this clone: An end of the junction does not agree with germline; a read error may underlie this. This sequence joins TRBV6-5 and TRBJ1-2, with a possible D match to TRBD1 (6 bases). The CDR3 has 12 residues. Germline V gives CDR1 MNHEY, CDR2 SVGAGI. The CDR3 region is CSSSQGLIGYTF. CDR3 bases: TGTTCCAGCAGTCAGGGGTTGATTGGCTACACCTTC.

The genes are TRBV6-5 and TRBJ1-5; 10 bases are shared with TRBD1. After removal of 6 bases from V and 3 bases from J, the junction contained 2 bases not matched to a gene. From germline, CDR1 is MNHEY and CDR2 SVGAGI. The CDR3 is made up of 14 amino acids. Written as DNA, the CDR3 is TGTGCCAGCAGAGGGACAGGGGACAATCAGCCCCAGCATTTT. The encoded protein is CASRGTGDNQPQHF.

V gene TRBV5-1 combines with J gene TRBJ2-1, with D possibly being TRBD2 (6 bases). This CDR3 comprises 13 residues. V was trimmed by 4 bases and J by 8 bases, leaving 13 bases between them. Germline CDR1 SGHRS, CDR2 YFSETQ. The CDR3 protein is CASSVTRKDEQFF. The CDR3 region has the DNA TGCGCCAGCAGCGTGACTAGAAAGGATGAGCAGTTCTTC. The whole variable domain, filled in from reference TRBV5-1 and TRBJ2-1, reads KAGVTQTPRYLIKTRGQQVTLSCSPISGHRSVSWYQQTPGQGLQFLFEYFSETQRNKGNFPGRFSGRQFSNSRSEMNVSTLELGDSALYLCASSVTRKDEQFFGPGTRLTVL.

V is TRBV29-1 and J is TRBJ2-2, with D perhaps TRBD1 (5 bases). This CDR3 contains 15 residues. Trimming took off 1 base at V and 4 bases at J, with 13 bases between the two ends. Germline V gives CDR1 SQVTM, CDR2 ANQGSEA. CDR3 protein: CSVEGRDWGTGELFF. The CDR3, as DNA: TGCAGCGTTGAAGGCAGGGATTGGGGCACCGGGGAGCTGTTTTTT.

CDR3: CASSFRTHYEQYF. DNA for the CDR3: TGTGCCAGCAGTTTTCGGACACACTACGAGCAGTACTTC. This chain links TRBV27 with TRBJ2-7; a possible D gene is TRBD1 (5 bases). The V gene's germline CDR1 is MNHEY and CDR2 SMNVEV (reference sequence). This CDR3 comprises 13 residues. The ends were cut back, 3 bases at V and 3 bases at J, with 9 bases in the middle.

The chain is built from TRBV6-5 and TRBJ2-7; 10 nucleotides align to TRBD1. CDR1 MNHEY and CDR2 SVGAGI come from the germline V gene. J gave up 7 bases and V 2 bases, and 5 bases lay outside the gene matches. The CDR3 covers 14 residues. CDR3 in amino acids: CASSYAGTGVEQYF. CDR3 sequence (DNA): TGTGCCAGCAGTTACGCCGGGACAGGGGTTGAGCAGTACTTC.

This chain uses TRBV9 with TRBJ2-7; TRBD2 aligns across 8 bases. This CDR3 is 14 amino acids long. Germline CDR1 reads SGDLS; CDR2 reads YYNGEE. V was pared by 0 bases and J by 7 bases, with 6 bases of the junction left unmatched. The DNA of the CDR3 is TGTGCCAGCAGCGTAGCGGTAGCGGGAAGGGAGCAGTACTTC. The encoded protein is CASSVAVAGREQYF.

The CDR3, as DNA: TGTGCCAGCAGCCCGCCGACAGGGGTCAAAGAGACCCAGTACTTC. The encoded protein is CASSPPTGVKETQYF. The chain combines TRBV5-6 with TRBJ2-5; 8 bases map to TRBD1. The V gene's germline CDR1 is SGHDT and CDR2 YYEEEE. V was pared by 4 bases and J by 3 bases, with 8 bases of the junction left unmatched. This CDR3 comprises 15 residues.

V and J are TRBV2 and TRBJ2-3; TRBD2 agrees at 16 bases. CDR1 and CDR2 from the germline V gene are SNHLY and FYNNEI. The length of the CDR3 is 17 residues. Trimming cost V 6 bases and J 0 bases; bases outside gene matches: 3. The CDR3: CASRGTSGRASTDTQYF. CDR3 DNA sequence: TGTGCCAGCAGGGGGACTAGCGGGAGGGCTAGCACAGATACGCAGTATTTT.